These 10 T cell receptor beta chains came from one sample sequenced in a study of T cells in localized non-small cell lung cancer. Libraries were prepared by immunoSEQ multiplex PCR; TCRdb keeps only in-frame clonotypes and omits some of them. The data show around 50,000 clones, around nine tenths seen once. Sequenced here: PBMCs, sampled before any cancer treatment. These receptors originate from a female donor with stage II lung adenocarcinoma.

The J gene is TRBJ1-6, the V gene TRBV2; a weak D match, TRBD1 (5 bases). The CDR3 is 15 residues long. The ends were cut back, 2 bases at V and 1 base at J, with 6 bases in the middle. Germline V gives CDR1 SNHLY, CDR2 FYNNEI. DNA of the CDR3: TGTGCCAGCAGTGAACAGGGTTCCTATAATTCACCCCTCCACTTT. Translated, it gives CASSEQGSYNSPLHF.

A single count supports this clone. V gene TRBV18 combines with J gene TRBJ2-5; D possibly corresponds to TRBD2 (5 bases). V was shortened by 2 bases and J by 4 bases, with 14 bases between the two germline ends. The CDR3 consists of 15 residues. The germline V gene encodes CDR1 KGHSH and CDR2 LQKENI. CDR3 bases: TGTGCCAGCTCACCATCTGGAGGCCCGGCAGAGACCCAGTACTTC. Amino acid sequence: CASSPSGGPAETQYF.

The chain has TRBV5-1 and TRBJ1-1; D is unresolved. The CDR3 runs to 14 residues. Trimming stripped 4 bases from V and 0 bases from J, with 10 bases between. CDR1 is SGHRS and CDR2 is YFSETQ in the germline V gene. For the CDR3, the DNA is TGCGCCAGCAGCCCGTTGATTTTGAACACTGAAGCTTTCTTT. This codes for CASSPLILNTEAFF.

The chain carries TRBV5-1 and TRBJ1-2; 9 bases line up with TRBD1. The CDR3 is made up of 13 amino acids. The V gene's germline CDR1 is SGHRS and CDR2 YFSETQ. V dropped 3 bases and J dropped 6; count of bases not matched to a gene: 3. CDR3 protein: CASSSTGGDGYTF. For the CDR3, the DNA is TGCGCCAGCAGCTCAACAGGGGGCGATGGCTACACCTTC.

This clone has just one count. The chain carries TRBV19 and TRBJ2-3; 8 nucleotides match TRBD2. CDR3 length equals 15 residues. V lost 5 bases, J lost 3 bases, and 7 bases stayed unmatched. Germline V lookup: CDR1 LNHDA, CDR2 SQIVND (reference sequence). The CDR3 nucleotides are TGTGCCAGTAGTCATCCCGGGGGGGCAACAGATACGCAGTATTTT. Translation: CASSHPGGATDTQYF.

This clone has more than one count but fewer than ten. The rearrangement joins TRBV4-1 to TRBJ1-4; tentative D call: TRBD1 (6 bases). Germline V gives CDR1 MGHRA, CDR2 YSYEKL. Trimming left V 4 bases short and J 0 bases short, with 15 bases between. CDR3 length: 17 residues. In DNA form, the CDR3 reads TGCGCCAGCAGCCCCGTAACAGGGTTCACAACTAATGAAAAACTGTTTTTT. Its translation: CASSPVTGFTTNEKLFF.

The chain uses TRBV5-6 and TRBJ1-1; maybe TRBD1 (5 bases). V was trimmed by 3 bases and J by 11 bases, leaving 17 bases between them. Germline CDR1 reads SGHDT; CDR2 reads YYEEEE. The CDR3 loop spans 13 amino acids. The CDR3 loop reads CASSWGGAGRAFF. For the CDR3, the DNA is TGTGCCAGCAGCTGGGGTGGGGCAGGGCGTGCTTTCTTT. Together with reference TRBV5-6 and TRBJ1-1, the CDR3 gives the full variable domain: DAGVTQSPTHLIKTRGQQVTLRCSPKSGHDTVSWYQQALGQGPQFIFQYYEEEERQRGNFPDRFSGHQFPNYSSELNVNALLLGDSALYLCASSWGGAGRAFFGQGTRLTVV.

The rearrangement uses TRBV6-5 and TRBJ1-1; D gene ambiguous. The CDR3 runs 13 residues. Germline V gene sequence: CDR1 MNHEY, CDR2 SVGAGI. Deletions cut 4 bases from V and 3 bases from J, with 9 bases between. The CDR3 sequence is CASSSSIYTEAFF. CDR3 DNA: TGTGCCAGCAGTTCGTCCATCTACACTGAAGCTTTCTTT.

The chain is built from TRBV5-6 and TRBJ1-4; 8 bases map to TRBD1. V was clipped by 4 bases and J by 4 bases; unmatched bases: 9. This CDR3 is 16 amino acids long. The germline V gene has CDR1 SGHDT and CDR2 YYEEEE. Here the CDR3 DNA reads TGTGCCAGCAGCGTTGACAGGGGTAGATTTAATGAAAAACTGTTTTTT. As protein: CASSVDRGRFNEKLFF.

This clone was seen more than once but under ten times. This rearrangement joins TRBV27 to TRBJ1-4; 9 bases align to TRBD1. CDR3 size: 15 residues. Per germline, CDR1 MNHEY and CDR2 SMNVEV (reference sequence). Trimming took 2 bases from V and 8 from J; bases not matched to a gene: 6. The DNA of the CDR3 is TGTGCCAGCAGTTTAGAGGGGGACAGGGTAGAAAAACTGTTTTTT. Translating gives CASSLEGDRVEKLFF.